This T cell receptor (beta chain) comes out of a study of cytomegalovirus exposure and HLA in healthy donors (TCRdb year 2017). Background on the whole study: According to an earlier analysis of several hundred of the donors, about 179 million T cells yielded over 90 million unique TCR beta sequences and more than 250 Gb of sequence data. Roughly 320 gigabases of sequencing data and around 85 million unique TCR sequences made up an early release that covered some 640 HLA-typed donors. Among the roughly 400 genotyped donors, around 81% belonged to the genetic ancestry cluster associated with self-reported Caucasian donors. The aim of the study was to test whether cataloging public T cell receptors could identify signatures of past pathogen exposure. The study used immunosequencing to profile the T cell repertoires of approximately 630 subjects and linked those repertoires to cytomegalovirus serostatus. In addition to the first cohort of approximately 670 subjects, a separate validation cohort of over 90 different subjects was used. To predict cytomegalovirus infection status, the study brought together high-throughput TCR immunosequencing, statistical association of individual TCRs with disease status, and machine learning. A later analysis re-examined previously published TCR beta repertoires from about 700 donors and added high-resolution HLA genotyping to investigate patterns of TCR occurrence. In the later analysis, no new phenotypic data were used to find candidate immune exposures; instead, reliance was placed on TCR beta sequences and their occurrence across donors. To decide whether each TCR beta V gene segment behaved as functional or pseudogenic, an earlier analysis of approximately 600 of the donors relied on high-throughput TCR beta sequencing. Donor age, sex, ethnicity and CMV serostatus were compiled together with the repertoire data. Genome-wide SNP genotypes for about 65% of the 666 donors were used in a later genetic analysis, which treated that subset as a discovery cohort. Every discovery cohort repertoire had been produced on one sequencing platform. HLA typing included class I and class II loci at four-digit resolution. The number of donors typed differed by locus, with about 629-640 for A, B, C, DRB1 and DQB1, around 500 for DQA1, 600 to 610 for DPA1, and some 440 for DPB1. Several DR-DQ haplotypes were handled as single units for association and clustering because linkage in the cohort was strong. Across 398 genotyped donors of the cohort, an average of about 240,000 unique TCR beta nucleotide sequences per donor were sequenced, and approximately 17% of those sequences were non-productive. Study-wide findings and limitations: Only TCR beta chains were sequenced in this cohort, and the absence of alpha or paired-chain data limited detectable features. The classifier was reported to diagnose cytomegalovirus status with high specificity and sensitivity in both the original cohort and the validation cohort. HLA typing was unavailable for some donors at each locus, so association tests used only the typed subset. Some IMGT-functional V segments, including TRBV6-2 and TRBV6-3, could not be distinguished by the 87-base-pair reads and were therefore excluded. In a later analysis, most CMV-associated TCR beta chains were found to appear HLA-restricted, with HLA associations seemingly driven largely by CMV exposure. Linkage disequilibrium might explain the correlated functional status among segregating V segments, but an unknown experimental factor could not be ruled out. A further reported finding was that TCR beta sequences accurately predicted the HLA-A and HLA-B alleles for most subjects in the first cohort. Broadly in line with IMGT annotations, most TCR beta V segments showed up in productive rearrangements about 87% or about 30% of the time in an earlier analysis of approximately 640 of the donors. When HLA alleles, especially DR and DQ, strongly co-occurred, TCR associations were difficult to assign to individual alleles. In a later analysis, about 16,000 TCR beta sequences were associated with specific HLA alleles at a false discovery rate of 0.05. A total of fewer than 200 TCR beta chains were listed by the study as associated with cytomegalovirus. In a later analysis, the rate of TCR association differed among HLA loci, with DRB1 alleles having the most associated TCRs and HLA-C alleles having the fewest. In a later genetic analysis, fewer N-insertions in productive TCRs were reported among donors in an Asian-associated ancestry cluster than the 666-donor mean. Presence/absence analyses assumed roughly uniform sequencing depth across donors, an assumption that may not hold. The sequencing pipeline was judged likely to have produced a cluster of highly shared sequence variants as a technical artifact. In vitro tests confirmed that a few of the cytomegalovirus-associated TCR beta chains recognize cytomegalovirus antigens. Around 16 rarely observed V segments, including chromosome 9 orphons, were excluded from the earlier analysis of almost 600 of the donors because counts were too low. In a later genetic analysis, a missense DCLRE1C variant was associated with V-gene and J-gene trimming of TCR beta chains, and the association was replicated in an independent cohort. The only immune exposure information available for the cohort was CMV serostatus. Most TCR sequences were observed very rarely across donors, whereas some public TCRs were present in many individuals. The authors suggested that the approach could potentially be extended to other disease states and immunological phenotypes. In a later analysis, HLA-associated TCR beta chains were found to be more clonally expanded and to have lower generation probabilities than equally common non-associated chains. In a later analysis, several top co-occurrence clusters were reported to appear linked to parvovirus B19, influenza, CMV and Epstein-Barr virus.

In total, 600 or so healthy bone marrow donors made up the cohort. All cohort members were sampled while nominally healthy, although unrecorded immune exposures were likely present. The donor was CMV seronegative and was included in the group of about 400 seronegative cohort members. Each donor provided a peripheral blood sample, and peripheral blood mononuclear cells were used for TCR beta sequencing. Genomic DNA extraction from the blood cell samples was performed with the Qiagen DNeasy Blood Extraction Kit. Via the germline V gene, CDR1 is MDHEN and CDR2 SYDVKM. Counted from cysteine to phenylalanine, this CDR3 has 13 amino acids. The DNA shown is the 39-base CDR3, in frame from base 1. V loses 6 bases, J loses 5 bases, and the germline ends lie 13 bases apart. To prepare the library, the immunoSEQ multiplex PCR assay was applied. For the multiplex PCR, a mixture combining 60 forward primers for TCR Vbeta segments and 13 reverse primers for TCR Jbeta segments was used. The CDR3 region of rearranged TCR beta genes was amplified from genomic DNA by a multiplex PCR assay. Amplified TCR beta libraries were sequenced as 87-base-pair reads on the Illumina HiSeq System. The paper's data handling went like this. A later analysis counted about 76 million unique TCR beta chains across the 666 repertoires, and some 11 million of these chains were shared by at least two donors. Raw reads were error-corrected and collapsed into unique sequences with a nearest-neighbor algorithm that merged closely related sequences to remove PCR and sequencing errors. V, D and J gene segments were assigned by aligning CDR3 sequences to IMGT reference sequences. For a sequence to be retained, at least a six-nucleotide match to both a V gene segment and a J gene segment was required. Rearrangements were called productive when the CDR3 lacked stop codons and stayed in frame with V and J; all others were non-productive. Following IMGT convention, CDR3 was defined as the stretch from the second conserved V-encoded cysteine to the conserved J-encoded phenylalanine. Sequences without an unambiguous match to a single V gene segment were excluded from the earlier analysis of almost 600 of the donors. An earlier analysis of fewer than 750 of the donors called V segments functional above 56.7% productive rearrangements and segregating when the between-donor standard deviation exceeded 5%. A statistical classification framework was developed to diagnose cytomegalovirus status using the catalog of TCR beta chain sequences. In a later analysis, TCR nucleotide sequences were compared against IMGT/GENE-DB human TR gene sequences so that V and J genes could be assigned. A later analysis assigned CDR3 sequences and most-parsimonious VDJ recombination scenarios with the TCRdist pipeline. In a later analysis, each TCR beta chain was defined by its CDR3 amino acid sequence together with its V-gene family, and reads lacking a unique V-gene family were excluded. To address suspected cross-contamination and a sequencing artifact, a later analysis removed roughly 580 highly shared, low-generation-probability nucleotide sequences. A later analysis calculated a clonal expansion index for each public chain from normalized within-repertoire ranks of inferred template counts. A later analysis computed generation probabilities with a VDJ recombination model fitted to out-of-frame rearrangements, and checked the results against IGoR. In a later analysis, TCR-TCR, TCR-HLA and TCR-CMV co-occurrence was scored with hypergeometric tests, and a repertoire-size bias correction was applied to TCR pairs. False discovery rates were estimated in a later analysis by permuting HLA or CMV assignments 20 times. In a later analysis, co-occurring TCRs were grouped with DBSCAN, and TCRdist sequence similarity was added when clustering was performed within HLA-allele-positive subsets. Co-occurrence clustering excluded repertoires with fewer than 30,000 or more than 120,000 public chains, plus five with anomalous nucleotide sharing. The clones in this table, taken by TCRdb from immuneACCESS, are in-frame only. Not every clone is retained; where verified, under half of the shortfall comes from an unresolved V gene, and the cause of the rest is unknown. D and trimming were read from the DNA, whereas the V and J calls and clone size are those reported in that table. Here the sample has approximately 77,000 clones; roughly 80% occur a single time. The top ten hold approximately 4.6% of the sample.

A note on this clone: This clone's antigen is unknown. No base-level quality is on record; no much larger clone is a single base apart.

The chain couples TRBV28 to TRBJ1-2; the D region possibly corresponds to TRBD1 (5 bases align). The specimen sequenced was PBMCs. This clonotype was obtained from a middle-aged man in good health and CMV-seronegative. The sequence in DNA is TGTGCCAGCAGAATGGCGGGGACTTATGGCTACACCTTC. It specifies CASRMAGTYGYTF.